This is a list of T cell receptor beta chains from one sample in a study of blood T cell repertoires in COVID-19. TCRdb's table, derived via immunoSEQ multiplex PCR, lists solely in-frame clones and lacks some. The sample has 300,000 to 450,000 clones, 80% to 90% seen once. The sequenced sample consisted of peripheral blood. These receptors came from a woman aged 60-75 years with COVID-19, enrolled during active disease. CDR3s include the opening cysteine and the closing phenylalanine or tryptophan. D genes are given only for firm matches.

V gene,D gene,J gene,CDR3 protein
TRBV7-9,TRBD1,TRBJ1-6,CASSPGTADLTLHF
TRBV13,TRBD1,TRBJ2-7,CASSSRTGGTYEQYF
TRBV9,NA,TRBJ2-7,CASSHKGSYEQYF
TRBV6-1,TRBD1,TRBJ1-6,CASSGGTDQSSYNSPLHF
TRBV27,TRBD1,TRBJ1-6,CASSLSGQGRSPLHF
TRBV18,TRBD1,TRBJ1-1,CATGQGRTEAFF
TRBV2,TRBD1,TRBJ2-4,CASSEAFWDRGSF
TRBV19,NA,TRBJ2-3,CATRTESTDTQYF
TRBV25-1,NA,TRBJ2-1,CATWDWQLNEQFF
TRBV30,NA,TRBJ2-5,CAWSVLGPETQYF
TRBV5-4,NA,TRBJ1-3,CASSLAGNTIYF
TRBV4-1,TRBD1,TRBJ1-2,CASSPNPGQGLDGYTF
TRBV19,TRBD1,TRBJ2-3,CASNPQGATDTQYF
TRBV7-3,TRBD2,TRBJ2-3,CASSPGGVAGTDTQYF
TRBV24-1,NA,TRBJ2-1,CATSESDTIYNEQFF